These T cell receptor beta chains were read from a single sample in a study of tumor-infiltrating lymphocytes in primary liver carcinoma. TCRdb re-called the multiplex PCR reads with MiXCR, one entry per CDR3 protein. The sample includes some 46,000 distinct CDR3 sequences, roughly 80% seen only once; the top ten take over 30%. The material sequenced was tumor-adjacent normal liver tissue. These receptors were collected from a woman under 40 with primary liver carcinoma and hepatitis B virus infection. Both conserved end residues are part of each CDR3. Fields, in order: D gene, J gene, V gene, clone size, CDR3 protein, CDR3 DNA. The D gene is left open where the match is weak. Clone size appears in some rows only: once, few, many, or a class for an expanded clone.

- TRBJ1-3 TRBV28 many CASGGNTIYF TGTGCCAGCGGGGGAAACACCATATATTTT
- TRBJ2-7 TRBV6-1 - CASSEGGGGSYEHYF TGTGCCAGCAGTGAAGGGGGAGGGGGCAGCTACGAGCACTATTTC
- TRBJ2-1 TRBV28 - CASSLISGIDPTGQFF TGTGCCAGCAGTTTAATTTCGGGAATTGACCCTACGGGGCAGTTCTTC
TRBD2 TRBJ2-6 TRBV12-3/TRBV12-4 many CASSLAGLAGSGANVLTF TGTGCCAGCAGTTTAGCGGGACTAGCGGGATCTGGGGCCAACGTCCTGACTTTC
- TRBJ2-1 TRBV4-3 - CANGQESGGSYNEQFF TGCGCCAACGGCCAAGAGAGCGGAGGCTCCTACAATGAGCAGTTCTTC
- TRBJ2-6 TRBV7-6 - CASSLRSGSGANVLTF TGTGCCAGCAGCTTAAGGTCCGGGTCAGGGGCCAACGTCCTGACTTTC
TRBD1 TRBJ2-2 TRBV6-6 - CASNLEDPVRQGGTGELFF TGTGCAAGCAATTTGGAGGACCCCGTGAGACAGGGTGGTACCGGGGAGCTGTTTTTT
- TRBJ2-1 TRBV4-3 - CASIQDGDRYNEQFF TGCGCCAGCATCCAAGACGGGGACCGCTACAATGAGCAGTTCTTC
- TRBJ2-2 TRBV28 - CASSLVGLDTGELSF TGTGCCAGCAGTTTAGTCGGATTGGACACCGGGGAGCTGTCTTTT
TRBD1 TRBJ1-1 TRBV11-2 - CATRYTGGRAQAFF TGTGCCACCAGATATACAGGGGGAAGGGCTCAAGCTTTCTTT
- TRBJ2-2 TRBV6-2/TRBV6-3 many CASSNDWNTGELFF TGTGCCAGCAGTAACGACTGGAACACCGGGGAGCTGTTTTTT
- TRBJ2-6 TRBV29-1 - CNVAEGSRANVLTF TGCAACGTTGCCGAGGGGTCCCGGGCCAACGTCCTGACTTTC
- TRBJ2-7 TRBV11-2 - CANGLDREGVKYF TGTGCCAACGGCTTAGATCGTGAGGGGGTTAAGTACTTC
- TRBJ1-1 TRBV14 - CVSSQGHRVTEAFF TGTGTCAGCAGCCAAGGGCACCGAGTCACTGAAGCTTTCTTT
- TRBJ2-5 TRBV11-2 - CAGSFRAGAGEETQYF TGTGCCGGCAGCTTCCGGGCGGGGGCAGGGGAAGAGACCCAGTACTTC
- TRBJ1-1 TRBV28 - CASRLYPNTDAFF TGTGCCAGTAGGCTTTACCCCAACACTGATGCTTTCTTT
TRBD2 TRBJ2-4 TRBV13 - CASSSAGTSGGSDDVQYF TGTGCCAGCAGTTCCGCGGGGACTAGCGGGGGGTCGGATGACGTTCAGTACTTC
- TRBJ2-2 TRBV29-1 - CGVGSRGCNTGELFF TGCGGCGTTGGGTCTCGGGGATGTAACACCGGGGAGCTGTTTTTT
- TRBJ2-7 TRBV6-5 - CASSYGGVPYEEYF TGTGCCAGCAGTTACGGGGGAGTACCCTACGAGGAGTACTTC
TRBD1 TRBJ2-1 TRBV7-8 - CASSPPRGRQRVNEQFF TGTGCCAGCAGTCCGCCTAGGGGGCGCCAAAGAGTCAATGAGCAGTTCTTC
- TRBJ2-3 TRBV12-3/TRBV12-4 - CASRTGGAADRQYF TGTGCCAGCAGAACGGGTGGGGCAGCAGATAGGCAGTATTTT
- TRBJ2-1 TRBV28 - CASSLSKLSEQFF TGTGCCAGCAGTTTAAGCAAGCTCAGTGAGCAGTTCTTC
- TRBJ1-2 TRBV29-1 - CSVSGRPYGYIF TGCAGCGTCTCGGGCAGGCCATATGGCTACATATTC
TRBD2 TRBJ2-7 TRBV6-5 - CASSEARGTSEEYF TGTGCCAGCAGTGAAGCGCGGGGGACTTCCGAGGAGTACTTC
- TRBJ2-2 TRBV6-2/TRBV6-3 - CSTSGSDTGELLF TGTTCCACCTCTGGTTCAGATACCGGGGAGCTGCTTTTT
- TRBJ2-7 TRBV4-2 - CASSQDWIGSYEQNF TGTGCCAGCAGCCAAGACTGGATAGGGTCTTACGAGCAGAACTTC
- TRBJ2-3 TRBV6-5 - CASSNGGRVTDTRYF TGTGCCAGCAGTAACGGGGGACGGGTCACAGATACGCGCTATTTT
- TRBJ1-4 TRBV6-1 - CTSSEGGGDEKLFF TGTACCAGCAGTGAGGGCGGGGGGGACGAAAAACTGTTTTTT
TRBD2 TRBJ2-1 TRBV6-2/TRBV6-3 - CAISTPLVAGKNEKFF TGTGCCATCAGCACCCCTTTGGTAGCGGGAAAGAATGAGAAGTTCTTC
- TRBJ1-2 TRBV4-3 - CADSAELEIYGYTF TGCGCCGACAGCGCTGAGTTGGAGATCTATGGCTATACCTTC
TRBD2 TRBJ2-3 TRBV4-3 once CASSQEPVTSGRTGVIDTQYF TGTGCCAGCAGCCAAGAGCCGGTAACTAGCGGGAGGACGGGGGTCATAGATACGCAGTATTTT
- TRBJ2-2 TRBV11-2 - CAGSLGGHNAWELFF TGTGCCGGCAGCTTAGGGGGACATAACGCCTGGGAGCTGTTTTTT
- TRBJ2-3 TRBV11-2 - CTSSAGGALRTGTQYF TGTACCAGCAGCGCAGGCGGGGCTCTTAGAACAGGTACGCAGTATTTT
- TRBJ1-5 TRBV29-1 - CSVWGPGNQPQHF TGTAGCGTTTGGGGACCCGGCAATCAGCCCCAGCATTTT
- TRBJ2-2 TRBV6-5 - CARSTPGLHTGELFF TGTGCCAGAAGTACGCCGGGACTTCACACCGGGGAGCTGTTCTTT
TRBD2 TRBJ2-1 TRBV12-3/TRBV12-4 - CASGLSGTSGLGQFF TGTGCCAGCGGCTTGTCCGGGACTAGCGGACTTGGGCAGTTCTTC
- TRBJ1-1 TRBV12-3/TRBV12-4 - CASSLGGGGTEAIF TGTGCCAGCAGTTTAGGGGGTGGGGGAACTGAAGCTATCTTT
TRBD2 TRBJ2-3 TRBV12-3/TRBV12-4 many CASSSTSGSSDTQYF TGTGCCAGCAGTTCTACTAGCGGGAGTTCCGATACGCAGTATTTT
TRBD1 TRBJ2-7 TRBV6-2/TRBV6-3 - CGSSLGQGSSEQYF TGTGGCAGCAGCCTGGGACAGGGATCGTCCGAGCAGTACTTC
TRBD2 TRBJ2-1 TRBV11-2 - CASSPPEAGGPNEQFF TGTGCCAGCAGCCCCCCAGAAGCGGGAGGGCCCAATGAGCAGTTCTTC
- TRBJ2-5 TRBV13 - CANSLRGWVIRDTQYF TGTGCCAACAGCTTAAGGGGCTGGGTAATTAGGGATACCCAGTACTTC
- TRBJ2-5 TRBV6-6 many CASSYSRTLRGQETQYF TGTGCCAGCAGTTACTCCCGGACCCTTAGGGGACAAGAGACCCAGTACTTC
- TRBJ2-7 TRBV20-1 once CSARDLSGTHKQYF TGCAGTGCTAGAGATTTGTCGGGAACCCACAAGCAGTACTTC
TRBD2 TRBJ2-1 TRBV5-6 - CASSLSITAGNNKQFF TGTGCCAGCAGCTTGTCTATCACAGCGGGAAACAATAAGCAGTTCTTC
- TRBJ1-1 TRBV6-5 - CASRYSFGTLRTEAFF TGTGCCAGCAGGTACTCCTTCGGGACATTGAGAACTGAAGCATTCTTT
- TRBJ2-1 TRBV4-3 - CDSSQGAGDSANEQFF TGCGACAGCAGCCAAGGAGCGGGGGACAGCGCAAATGAGCAGTTCTTC
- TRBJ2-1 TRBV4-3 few CASSQDVGSSYNEQFF TGTGCTAGCAGCCAAGATGTGGGAAGCTCCTACAATGAGCAGTTCTTC
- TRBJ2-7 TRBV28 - CVSSPPGNRNGEQCF TGTGTCAGCAGCCCTCCCGGGAACAGAAACGGCGAGCAGTGCTTC
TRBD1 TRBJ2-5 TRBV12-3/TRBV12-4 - CTSSPAPTGGTQYF TGTACCAGCAGCCCGGCTCCGACAGGGGGGACCCAGTACTTC
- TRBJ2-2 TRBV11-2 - CASSPDPQLNTGHLFF TGTGCCAGCAGCCCCGATCCCCAATTGAATACCGGGCACCTGTTTTTT
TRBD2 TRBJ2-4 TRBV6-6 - CASKRTSGGGDIQYF TGTGCCAGCAAACGGACTAGCGGCGGGGGGGACATTCAGTACTTC
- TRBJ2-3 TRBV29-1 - CRVVVTGTDTQYF TGCAGGGTTGTAGTGACTGGGACAGATACGCAGTATTTT